The T cell receptor beta chain under discussion was sequenced for a study of shared clonotypes between healthy human individuals. Across the whole study: Three plates each covered CD4 naive and memory; CD8 naive two, CD8 memory one. Whole-study results and caveats: Read depth was anticipated to influence clonotype sharing among donors. Naive CD4 clonotypes were shared across several donors at 4% to 5%.

Naive-designated CD8 cells lacked CD45RO, were positively enriched for CCR7, and omitted terminally differentiated effector memory CD45RA+ cells. Healthy HIV-negative adults with no recent acute infections or vaccinations were recruited as donors. This clone was detected only once. Its antigen is not known. The repertoire was sequenced with immunoSEQ multiplex PCR; TCRdb's copy has only in-frame clones and lacks some. The sample lists 650,000 to 800,000 clones; under 95% were seen once. Germline V gives CDR1 LNHDA, CDR2 SQIVND (reference sequence). V shed 7 bases and J shed 0 bases, with 15 bases lying between them. The CDR3 has 16 amino acids.

This clonotype was sampled from a man aged 30 to 39 in good health. The sample taken for sequencing was naive CD8+ T cells sorted from blood. This chain uses TRBV19 with TRBJ2-2, with D uncertain. The CDR3 nucleotides are TGTGCCAGTAAGGATTTATTACGGTCGAACACCGGGGAGCTGTTTTTT. Its translation: CASKDLLRSNTGELFF.